The subject of this entry is one T cell receptor (beta chain). Its antigen is unknown. Time point here: persistent/refractory GD, antithyroid drugs over 5 years with positive TRAb. PBMC-derived RNA was used for the TCR library. The sample originates from a study of regulatory T cells in long-lasting Graves disease. Study-level information: The criterion for persistent Graves' disease was over 5 years of antithyroid drugs with positive TSH receptor antibodies.

Study results and caveats: Persistent patients had a count of shared public clonotypes (over 2,500) that exceeded that of new patients (966). Only peripheral blood was studied, not thyroid tissue.

Combining iRepertoire HTBI primers with Arm-PCR of CDR3 regions, the authors built TCR beta libraries. Methods used by the authors: From all samples, identification returned 12 to 15 TRBJ and approximately 61 TRBV segments. TCRdb reprocessed the multiplex PCR reads via MiXCR and lists one record per CDR3 protein. V and J calls and clone size were set by TCRdb, not the authors. The data show 700,000 or so distinct CDR3 sequences, around 30% seen once. V was clipped by 5 bases and J by 8 bases, with 10 bases between them. CDR1 and CDR2 (germline): SEHNR, FQNEAQ (reference sequence). The CDR3 has 13 amino acids.

This material consisted of peripheral blood mononuclear cells (PBMCs), taken when the disease was refractory, from a patient treated with antithyroid drugs. The chain recombines TRBV7-9 with TRBJ1-6, with D perhaps matching TRBD1 (5 bases). The clonotype was recovered from a female donor with Graves disease. The DNA of the CDR3 is TGTGCCAGCAGCAATGGGGCTTATTCACCCCTCCACTTT. This codes for CASSNGAYSPLHF.